A single sample is the source of the 4 T cell receptor beta chains below, sequenced in a study of blood T cell repertoires in COVID-19. This table comes from immunoSEQ multiplex PCR, and its TCRdb copy is limited to in-frame clones, with some not included. Of roughly 150,000 clones listed, roughly 87% are singletons. Material for sequencing was PBMCs or T cells enriched from blood (not recorded which). The receptors come from a middle-aged woman who had been exposed to COVID-19.

The chain recombines TRBV7-3 with TRBJ2-1, with TRBD1 matching 9 bases. Trimming removed 5 bases from V and 9 bases from J; junction bases left unmatched: 11. The CDR3 is 15 residues long. Looked up from germline, CDR1 is SGHTA and CDR2 is FQGTGA. CDR3 sequence: CASSPSQGAAGEQFF. In DNA form, the CDR3 reads TGTGCCAGCAGCCCATCACAGGGGGCTGCTGGTGAGCAGTTCTTC.

The J gene is TRBJ2-1, the V gene TRBV7-2; the match to TRBD2 covers 15 bases. The CDR3 consists of 15 residues. With V trimmed by 5 bases and J by 6 bases, 2 bases remained unmatched. The germline gives CDR1 SGHTA, CDR2 FQGNSA. The CDR3 DNA follows: TGTGCCAGCAGCGGACTAGCGGGAGGGCGCAATGAGCAGTTCTTC. It translates to CASSGLAGGRNEQFF.

This rearrangement joins TRBV28 to TRBJ2-3; tentatively, D is TRBD2 (6 bases). V was cut by 4 bases and J by 4 bases, with 15 bases left in between. Germline assignment: CDR1 MDHEN and CDR2 SYDVKM. The CDR3 has 15 amino acids. The CDR3 protein is CASSYTGDTPDTQYF. CDR3 DNA: TGTGCCAGCAGTTATACGGGAGACACCCCAGATACGCAGTATTTT.

This clone was counted a single time. The genes are TRBV10-3 and TRBJ2-5, with a tentative D call TRBD1 (5 bases). This CDR3 has 15 amino acids. V lost 4 bases, J lost 5 bases, and 17 bases lay in between. Germline V CDR1 and CDR2: ENHRY, SYGVKD. The CDR3 region is CAISVERSPGETQYF. The CDR3 region has the DNA TGTGCCATCAGTGTTGAACGTAGCCCAGGGGAGACCCAGTACTTC.